These T cell receptor beta chains were read from a single sample in a study of blood T cells in healthy people across ages. MiXCR, run by TCRdb on the 5' RACE reads, gives a single entry per CDR3 protein. The sample has over 600,000 distinct CDR3 sequences; roughly three fifths are singletons. Sequenced input: blood. These TCRs come from a man aged 40-49 years in good health. Both conserved end residues are part of each CDR3. A D gene is named only where the DNA matches it firmly. Only some rows state a clone size, as once, few, many or a class for expanded clones.

J,V,D,size,DNA,CDR3
TRBJ2-1,TRBV10-2,TRBD2,.,TGCGCCAGCAGTGGTTGGCTCGCGGAAGCGGGAGAAGTAGGCAATGAGCAGTTCTTC,CASSGWLAEAGEVGNEQFF
TRBJ2-7,TRBV6-1,.,.,TGTGCCAGCAGTGAAGTACAGGGAAGTATCGAGCAGTACTTC,CASSEVQGSIEQYF
TRBJ2-1,TRBV29-1,TRBD2,many,TGCAGCGTTGGGACTAGCGGGAGCTCCTACAATGAGCAGTTCTTC,CSVGTSGSSYNEQFF
TRBJ2-3,TRBV20-1,TRBD2,.,TGCAGTGGCGCGCTAGCGGGAGTGGGGTACGCAGATACGCAGTATTTT,CSGALAGVGYADTQYF
TRBJ2-3,TRBV5-1,.,.,TGCGCCAGCAGCCAAGGGGGGGCGGGGGATACGCAGTATTTT,CASSQGGAGDTQYF
TRBJ2-3,TRBV20-1,.,.,TGCAGTGCTTTCTGGACTACCCTCACAGATACGCAGTATTTT,CSAFWTTLTDTQYF
TRBJ2-2,TRBV7-8,TRBD2,.,TGTGCCAGCAGCTTAATACTGGGGACTAGTTCCGGGGAGCTGTTTTTT,CASSLILGTSSGELFF
TRBJ2-5,TRBV14,TRBD2,.,TGTGCCAGCAGCCAAGGACGACTAGCGGGCCGCCAAGAGACCCAGTACTTC,CASSQGRLAGRQETQYF
TRBJ1-1,TRBV4-1,.,.,TGCGCCAGCAGCCAACAAGGGGCAGGAACTGAAGCTTTCTTT,CASSQQGAGTEAFF
TRBJ1-2,TRBV10-3,TRBD1,.,TGTGCCATCAGTGATCGGGACAGGGTAAACTATGGCTACACCTTC,CAISDRDRVNYGYTF
TRBJ2-1,TRBV6-5,TRBD1,.,TGTGCCAGCAGTTACGGGACAGTCTACAATGAGCAGTTCTTC,CASSYGTVYNEQFF
TRBJ2-6,TRBV7-2,.,.,TGTGCCAGCAAAGCACCGGGACCCTATGGCTCTGGGGCCAACGTCCTGACTTTC,CASKAPGPYGSGANVLTF
TRBJ2-6,TRBV5-1,TRBD1,.,TGCGCCAGCAGCTTCCCGGGACAGGGGCCCTCTGGGGCCAACGTCCTGACTTTC,CASSFPGQGPSGANVLTF
TRBJ1-2,TRBV20-1,TRBD1,once,TGCAGTGCTCGATCGACAGGGGATAACTATGGCTACACCTTC,CSARSTGDNYGYTF
TRBJ2-7,TRBV28,TRBD1,few,TGTGCCAGCAGACACGGACAGGGCCCCTACGAGCAGTACTTC,CASRHGQGPYEQYF
TRBJ2-7,TRBV29-1,TRBD1,.,TGCAGCGGATACAGGGGCCCCCTGACCTACGAGCAGTACTTC,CSGYRGPLTYEQYF
TRBJ2-1,TRBV5-1,.,.,TGCGCCAGCAGCTTGGTTGGGCGGCCCGGGGCGCAGTTCTTC,CASSLVGRPGAQFF
TRBJ2-2,TRBV27,.,few,TGTGCCAGCAGCTCTGGGACGGCGAACACCGGGGAGCTGTTTTTT,CASSSGTANTGELFF
TRBJ2-7,TRBV29-1,TRBD1,.,TGCAGCGTTGGGGCAACAGGGGCCTACGAGCAGTACTTC,CSVGATGAYEQYF
TRBJ1-2,TRBV3-1,TRBD1,few,TGTGCCAGCAGCCAACCGGGACAGGGGGGTTTTGGCTACACCTTC,CASSQPGQGGFGYTF
TRBJ2-7,TRBV6-5,.,.,TGTGCCAGCAGTTACGCAGGCGACTACTACGAGCAGTACTTC,CASSYAGDYYEQYF
TRBJ2-1,TRBV29-1,TRBD1,.,TGCAGCGTTGAAGATCCGGGACAGGAAATCGGACTCCGCTGGAATGAGCAGTTCTTC,CSVEDPGQEIGLRWNEQFF